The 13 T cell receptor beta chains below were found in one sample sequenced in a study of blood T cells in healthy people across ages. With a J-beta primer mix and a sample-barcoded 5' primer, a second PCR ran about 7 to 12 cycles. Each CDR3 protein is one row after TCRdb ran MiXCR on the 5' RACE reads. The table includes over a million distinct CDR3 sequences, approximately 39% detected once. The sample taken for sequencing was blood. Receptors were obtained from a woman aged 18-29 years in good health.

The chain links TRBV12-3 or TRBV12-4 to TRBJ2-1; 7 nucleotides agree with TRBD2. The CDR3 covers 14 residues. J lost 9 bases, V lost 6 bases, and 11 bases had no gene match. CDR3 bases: TGTGCCAGCAGCCCACAGACTAGCTTCGGTGAGCAGTTCTTC. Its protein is CASSPQTSFGEQFF.

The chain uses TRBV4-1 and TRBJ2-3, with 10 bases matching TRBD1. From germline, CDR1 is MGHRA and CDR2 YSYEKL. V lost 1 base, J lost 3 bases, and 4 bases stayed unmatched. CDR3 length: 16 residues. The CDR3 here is CASSQGGQGRTDTQYF. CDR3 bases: TGCGCCAGCAGCCAAGGGGGACAGGGGAGGACAGATACGCAGTATTTT.

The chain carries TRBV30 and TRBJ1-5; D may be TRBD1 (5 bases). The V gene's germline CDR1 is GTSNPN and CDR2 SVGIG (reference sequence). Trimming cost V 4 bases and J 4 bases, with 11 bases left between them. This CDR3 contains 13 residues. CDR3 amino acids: CAWTGGGNQPQHF. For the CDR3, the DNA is TGTGCCTGGACCGGCGGGGGAAATCAGCCCCAGCATTTT.

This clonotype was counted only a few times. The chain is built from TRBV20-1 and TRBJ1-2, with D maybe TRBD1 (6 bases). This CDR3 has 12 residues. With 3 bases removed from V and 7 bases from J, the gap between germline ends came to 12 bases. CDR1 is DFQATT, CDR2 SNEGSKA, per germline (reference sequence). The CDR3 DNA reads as TGCAGTGCTAGTCAACAGGGAGGTGGCTACACCTTC. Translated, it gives CSASQQGGGYTF.

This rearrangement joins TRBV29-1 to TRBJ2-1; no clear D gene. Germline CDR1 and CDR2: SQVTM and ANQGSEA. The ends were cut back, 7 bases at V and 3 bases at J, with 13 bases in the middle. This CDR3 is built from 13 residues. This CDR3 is CSAGAKNYNEQFF. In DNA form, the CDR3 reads TGCAGCGCCGGCGCCAAAAACTACAATGAGCAGTTCTTC.

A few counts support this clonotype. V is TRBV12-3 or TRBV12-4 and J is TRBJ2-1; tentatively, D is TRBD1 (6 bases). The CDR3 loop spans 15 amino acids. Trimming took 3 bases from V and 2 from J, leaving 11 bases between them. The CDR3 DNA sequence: TGTGCCAGCAGTTTTGATGGACAGCCCTACAATGAGCAGTTCTTC. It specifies CASSFDGQPYNEQFF.

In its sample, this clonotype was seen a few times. CDR3 DNA: TGTGCCAGCAGTGCCTCTAGCGGGGATGAGCAGTTCTTC. Its translation is CASSASSGDEQFF. This rearrangement joins TRBV12-3 or TRBV12-4 to TRBJ2-1; 9 bases align to TRBD2. This CDR3 has 13 residues. Unmatched junction bases numbered 4, after V lost 5 bases and J lost 8 bases.

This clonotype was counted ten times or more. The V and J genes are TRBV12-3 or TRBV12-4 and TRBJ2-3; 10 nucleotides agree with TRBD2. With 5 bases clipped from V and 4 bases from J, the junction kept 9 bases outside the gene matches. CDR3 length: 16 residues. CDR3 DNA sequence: TGTGCCAGCAGTCGGACTAGCGGAACCAGGGCAGATACGCAGTATTTT. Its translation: CASSRTSGTRADTQYF.

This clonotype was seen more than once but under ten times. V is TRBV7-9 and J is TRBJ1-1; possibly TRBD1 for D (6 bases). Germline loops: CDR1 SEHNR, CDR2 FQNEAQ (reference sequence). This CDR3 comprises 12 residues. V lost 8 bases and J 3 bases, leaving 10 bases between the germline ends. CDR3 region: CASRGLDTEAFF. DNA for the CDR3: TGTGCCAGCCGGGGGCTTGACACTGAAGCTTTCTTT.

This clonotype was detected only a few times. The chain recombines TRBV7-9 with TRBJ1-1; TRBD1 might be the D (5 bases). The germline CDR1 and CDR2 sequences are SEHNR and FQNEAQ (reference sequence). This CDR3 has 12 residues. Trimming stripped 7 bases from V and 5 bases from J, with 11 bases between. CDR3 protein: CASNDGGTEAFF. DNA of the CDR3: TGTGCCAGCAACGACGGGGGGACTGAAGCTTTCTTT.

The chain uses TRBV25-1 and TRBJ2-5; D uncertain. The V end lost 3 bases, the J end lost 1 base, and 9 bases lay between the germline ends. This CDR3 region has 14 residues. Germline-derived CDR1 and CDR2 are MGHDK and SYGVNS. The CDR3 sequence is CASSDFPFQETQYF. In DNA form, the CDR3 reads TGTGCCAGCAGTGATTTTCCTTTCCAAGAGACCCAGTACTTC.

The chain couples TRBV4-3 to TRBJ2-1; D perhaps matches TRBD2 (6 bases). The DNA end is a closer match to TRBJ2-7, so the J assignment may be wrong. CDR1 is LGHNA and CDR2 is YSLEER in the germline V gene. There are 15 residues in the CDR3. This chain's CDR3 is CASSQGRGTYNEQYF. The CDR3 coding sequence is TGCGCCAGCAGCCAAGGGCGGGGAACCTACAATGAGCAGTACTTC.

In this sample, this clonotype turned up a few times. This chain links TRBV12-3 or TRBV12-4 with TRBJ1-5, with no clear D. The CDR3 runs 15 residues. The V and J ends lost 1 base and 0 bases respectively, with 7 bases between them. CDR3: CASSLGLHSNQPQHF. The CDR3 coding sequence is TGTGCCAGCAGTTTAGGGTTGCATAGCAATCAGCCCCAGCATTTT.